This T cell receptor beta chain was captured in a study of early stage breast cancer tumors. Data came from immunoSEQ multiplex PCR; TCRdb stores just in-frame clones and leaves some out. This table holds tens of thousands of clones, around 78% found once. Regarding the study as a whole: Commonly generated sequences made up most enriched TCRB sequences shared between patients. Comparing each tissue with blood distinguished tumor from normal in most of the 16 patients.

Per the germline V gene, CDR1 is MGHDK and CDR2 is SYGVNS. Trimming at V came to 2 bases and at J to 4 bases, leaving 12 bases not matched to a gene. This CDR3 contains 17 residues. As regards this clone: The antigen remains unidentified.

The clonotype was recovered from a person aged 40 to 50 with breast cancer. Sequences were obtained from blood. The chain links TRBV25-1 to TRBJ1-2; 8 bases align to TRBD1. In DNA, the CDR3 is TGTGCCAGCAGTGAAGACAGGGGCGGCCAGAGGGCCTATGGCTACACCTTC. Its translation: CASSEDRGGQRAYGYTF.